This passage covers 8 T cell receptor beta chains from one sample sequenced in a study of T-cell reconstitution after alpha-beta-depleted transplantation in children. Unique molecular identifiers were incorporated when the TCRbeta library was constructed. Each CDR3 protein is one row after TCRdb ran MiXCR on the PCR reads. The sample shows some 200,000 distinct CDR3 sequences, approximately 10% of them seen only once. The source was PBMCs from the stem cell graft donor, collected from the stem cell graft. Every receptor here comes from a human donor who donated a stem cell graft to a child with acute lymphoblastic leukemia.

This clonotype was seen more than once but under ten times. The CDR3 is CSAGAPQETQYF. Here the CDR3 DNA reads TGCAGCGCGGGGGCCCCACAAGAGACCCAGTACTTC. The V gene is TRBV29-1, the J gene TRBJ2-5; D is tentatively TRBD1 or TRBD2 (6 bases each). V was cut by 7 bases and J by 2 bases, with 11 bases left in between. Germline V lookup: CDR1 SQVTM, CDR2 ANQGSEA. The CDR3 covers 12 residues.

The V gene is TRBV6-5, the J gene TRBJ2-7; D unresolved. This CDR3 has 14 residues. The germline CDR1 and CDR2 sequences are MNHEY and SVGAGI. V was clipped by 2 bases and J by 3 bases, with 11 bases between them. The CDR3 sequence: CASSYTTEFYEQYF. Written as DNA, the CDR3 is TGTGCCAGCAGTTACACAACAGAGTTCTACGAGCAGTACTTC.

This clonotype was observed many times. The chain joins TRBV9 to TRBJ1-4; the D is unclear. V lost 3 bases and J 8 bases, leaving 23 bases between the germline ends. The CDR3 spans 17 residues. Germline values: CDR1 SGDLS, CDR2 YYNGEE. The CDR3 DNA is TGTGCCAGCAGCGCCGGATTAAGGACGGAATTAATGGAAAAACTGTTTTTT. It yields the protein CASSAGLRTELMEKLFF.

The chain employs TRBV7-8 and TRBJ2-2; perhaps TRBD2 as D (6 bases). CDR1 and CDR2 from the germline V gene are SGHVS and FQNEAQ. V was clipped by 4 bases and J by 5 bases, with 11 bases between them. The CDR3 spans 14 residues. The CDR3 loop reads CASSYRTTTGELFF. The CDR3 nucleotides are TGTGCCAGCAGCTACAGGACTACGACCGGGGAGCTGTTTTTT.

The chain employs TRBV5-1 and TRBJ1-2; the D is unclear. The V and J ends lost 4 bases and 5 bases respectively, with 18 bases between them. The CDR3 is 15 residues long. Germline V gives CDR1 SGHRS, CDR2 YFSETQ. The CDR3 region is CASSPSPGSGYGYTF. The DNA of the CDR3 is TGCGCCAGCAGCCCTTCCCCGGGAAGCGGGTATGGCTACACCTTC.

This sequence joins TRBV30 and TRBJ2-1; 10 bases map to TRBD1. Germline V gives CDR1 GTSNPN, CDR2 SVGIG (reference sequence). Losses at the gene ends were 4 bases for V and 8 bases for J; bases not matched to a gene: 8. The CDR3 has 14 amino acids. CDR3 sequence reads: CAWTSRQGAHEQFF. DNA for the CDR3: TGTGCCTGGACGAGTCGACAGGGGGCTCATGAGCAGTTCTTC.

CDR3 DNA: TGTGCCAGCAGTTCCTGGACTAGCGGGGCTGGGGATACGCAGTATTTT. Translation: CASSSWTSGAGDTQYF. The chain links TRBV6-5 to TRBJ2-3; TRBD2 agrees at 12 bases. The CDR3 consists of 16 residues. With V trimmed by 4 bases and J by 6 bases, 8 bases remained unmatched. Germline CDR1 is MNHEY and CDR2 is SVGAGI.

The chain joins TRBV5-1 to TRBJ2-1, with 7 bases that match TRBD1. Germline V lookup: CDR1 SGHRS, CDR2 YFSETQ. J lost 11 bases, V lost 2 bases, and 16 bases had no gene match. This CDR3 region has 16 residues. CDR3 coding DNA: TGCGCCAGCAGCTTTACAGCCCGAGGGCAGGGGGTAAAGCAGTTCTTC. Translated: CASSFTARGQGVKQFF.